This T cell receptor beta chain emerged from a study of control samples from healthy donors and cancer patients. The length of the CDR3 is 14 residues. V was pared by 6 bases and J by 3 bases, with 15 bases between. Germline lookup yields CDR1 MNHEY and CDR2 SVGEGT. Measured with immunoSEQ multiplex PCR; TCRdb has only the in-frame clones, and not every one. Here the sample spans 100,000 to 120,000 clones, around 87% being singletons. This chain uses TRBV6-2 or TRBV6-3 with TRBJ2-7, with a weak D call TRBD2 (6 bases). The sequence came from a woman in her fifties or sixties with lung cancer. Sequenced sample: PBMCs. The CDR3 loop is CASSRTTPNYEQYF. CDR3 nucleotides: TGTGCCAGCAGCCGGACTACACCTAACTACGAGCAGTACTTC.